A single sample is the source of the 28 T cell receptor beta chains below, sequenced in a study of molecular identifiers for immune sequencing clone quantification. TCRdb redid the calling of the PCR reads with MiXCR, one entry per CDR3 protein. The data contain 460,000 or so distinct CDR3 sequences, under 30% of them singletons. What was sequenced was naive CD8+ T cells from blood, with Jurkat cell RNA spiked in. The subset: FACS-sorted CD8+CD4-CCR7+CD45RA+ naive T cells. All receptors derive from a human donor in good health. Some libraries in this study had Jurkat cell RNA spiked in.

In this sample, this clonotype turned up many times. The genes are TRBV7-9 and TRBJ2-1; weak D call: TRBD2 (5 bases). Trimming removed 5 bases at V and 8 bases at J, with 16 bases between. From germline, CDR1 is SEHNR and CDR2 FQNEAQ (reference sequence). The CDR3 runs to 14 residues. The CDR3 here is CASSNRERAHEQFF. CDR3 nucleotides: TGTGCCAGCAGCAACCGGGAACGCGCCCATGAGCAGTTCTTC.

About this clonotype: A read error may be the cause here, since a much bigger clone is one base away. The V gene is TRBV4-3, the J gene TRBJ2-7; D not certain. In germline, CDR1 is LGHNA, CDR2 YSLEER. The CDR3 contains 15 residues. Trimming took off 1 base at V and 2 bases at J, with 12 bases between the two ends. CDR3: CASSQARRGTYEQYF. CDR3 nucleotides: TGCGCCAGCAGCCAAGCTCGGCGCGGTACCTACGAGCAGTACTTC.

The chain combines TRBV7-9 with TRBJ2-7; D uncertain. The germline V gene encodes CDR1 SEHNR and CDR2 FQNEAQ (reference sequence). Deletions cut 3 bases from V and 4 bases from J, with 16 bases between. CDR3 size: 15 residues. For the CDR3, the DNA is TGTGCCAGCAGCTTCCCTAGGACCGGGCCGTACGAGCAGTACTTC. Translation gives CASSFPRTGPYEQYF.

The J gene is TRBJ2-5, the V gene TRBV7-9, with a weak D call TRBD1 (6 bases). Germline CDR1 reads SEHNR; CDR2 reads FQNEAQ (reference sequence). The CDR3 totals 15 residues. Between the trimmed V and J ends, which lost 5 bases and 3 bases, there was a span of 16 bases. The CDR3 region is CASSPDSGVKETQYF. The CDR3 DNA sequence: TGTGCCAGCAGCCCCGACTCAGGGGTTAAAGAGACCCAGTACTTC.

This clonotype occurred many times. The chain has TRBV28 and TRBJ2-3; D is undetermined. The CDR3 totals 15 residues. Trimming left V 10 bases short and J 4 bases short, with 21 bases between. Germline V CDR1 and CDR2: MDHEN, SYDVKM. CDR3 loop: CATLRNTRTADTQYF. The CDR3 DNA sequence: TGTGCCACCCTCCGAAACACAAGGACCGCAGATACGCAGTATTTT.

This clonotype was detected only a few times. The CDR3 region is CASSYMVGRAAYEQYF. The CDR3 region has the DNA TGTGCCAGCAGTTACATGGTCGGGAGGGCCGCCTACGAGCAGTACTTC. The chain recombines TRBV6-2 or TRBV6-3 with TRBJ2-7; TRBD2 agrees at 8 bases. The CDR3 covers 16 residues. Germline V gene lookup returns CDR1 MNHEY and CDR2 SVGEGT. V trimming: 2 bases; J trimming: 2 bases; junction bases outside the gene matches: 8.

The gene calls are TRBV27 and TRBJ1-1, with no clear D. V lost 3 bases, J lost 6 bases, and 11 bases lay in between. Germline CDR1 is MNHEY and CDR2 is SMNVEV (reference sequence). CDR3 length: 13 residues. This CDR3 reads CASSLRESAEAFF. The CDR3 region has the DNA TGTGCCAGCAGTTTGAGGGAGTCGGCTGAAGCTTTCTTT.

The CDR3 DNA reads as TGCAGCGTTGAGGCGGGGGTAGGGGATGAGCAGTTCTTC. It codes for CSVEAGVGDEQFF. V gene TRBV29-1 combines with J gene TRBJ2-1, with 7 bases fitting TRBD2. CDR3 length: 13 residues. Germline CDR1 is SQVTM and CDR2 is ANQGSEA. Trimming at V came to 3 bases and at J to 8 bases, leaving 7 bases not matched to a gene.

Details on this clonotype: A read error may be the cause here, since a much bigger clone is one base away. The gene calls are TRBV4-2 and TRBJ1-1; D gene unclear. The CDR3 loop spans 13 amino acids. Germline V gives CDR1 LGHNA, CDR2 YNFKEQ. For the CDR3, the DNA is TGTGCCAGCAGCCAAGACAGGAACACTGCAGCTTTCTTT. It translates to CASSQDRNTAAFF.

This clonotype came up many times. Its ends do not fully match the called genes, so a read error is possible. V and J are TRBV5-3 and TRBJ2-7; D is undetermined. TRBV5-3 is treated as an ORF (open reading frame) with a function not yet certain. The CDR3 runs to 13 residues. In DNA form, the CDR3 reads TGTGCCAGCAGCTTGGACCCTCCCTACGAGCAGTACTTC. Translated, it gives CASSLDPPYEQYF.

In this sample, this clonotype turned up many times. The CDR3 DNA reads TGTGCCAGCAACAACAGGTACTCCTACGAGCAGTACTTC. This encodes CASNNRYSYEQYF. This chain uses TRBV28 with TRBJ2-7; D perhaps matches TRBD1 (5 bases). V was shortened by 7 bases and J by 0 bases, with 10 bases between the two germline ends. The CDR3 is 13 residues long. The germline V gene encodes CDR1 MDHEN and CDR2 SYDVKM.

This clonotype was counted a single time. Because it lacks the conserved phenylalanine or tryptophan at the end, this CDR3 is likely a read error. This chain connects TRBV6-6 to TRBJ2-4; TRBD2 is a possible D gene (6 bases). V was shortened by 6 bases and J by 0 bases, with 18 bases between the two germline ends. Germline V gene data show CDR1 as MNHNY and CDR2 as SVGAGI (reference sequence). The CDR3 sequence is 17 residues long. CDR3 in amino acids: CASSPPEEGRAKNIQYL. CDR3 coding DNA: TGTGCCAGCAGCCCCCCGGAGGAGGGGCGAGCCAAAAACATTCAGTACTTA.

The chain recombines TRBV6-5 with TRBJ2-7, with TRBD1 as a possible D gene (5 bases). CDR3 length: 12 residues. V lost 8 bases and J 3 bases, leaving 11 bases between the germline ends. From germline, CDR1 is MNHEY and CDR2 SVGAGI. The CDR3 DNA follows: TGTGCCAGCGGACCGACAGACTACGAGCAGTACTTC. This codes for CASGPTDYEQYF.

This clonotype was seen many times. CDR3 amino acids: CASSQLSLSSYNEQFF. CDR3 nucleotide sequence: TGTGCCAGCAGCCAGTTAAGCTTGAGCTCCTACAATGAGCAGTTCTTC. This sequence joins TRBV14 and TRBJ2-1, with D hard to call. Germline CDR1 SGHDN, CDR2 FVKESK. This CDR3 spans 16 amino acids. V dropped 3 bases and J dropped 0 bases, with 12 bases sitting between them.

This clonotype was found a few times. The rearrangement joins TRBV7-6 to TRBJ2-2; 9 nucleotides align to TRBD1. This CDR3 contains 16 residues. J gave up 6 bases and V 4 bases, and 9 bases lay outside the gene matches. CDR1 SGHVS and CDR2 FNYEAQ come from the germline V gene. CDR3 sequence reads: CASSYNRGPASGELFF. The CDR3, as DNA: TGTGCCAGCAGCTACAACAGGGGGCCGGCGTCCGGGGAGCTGTTTTTT.

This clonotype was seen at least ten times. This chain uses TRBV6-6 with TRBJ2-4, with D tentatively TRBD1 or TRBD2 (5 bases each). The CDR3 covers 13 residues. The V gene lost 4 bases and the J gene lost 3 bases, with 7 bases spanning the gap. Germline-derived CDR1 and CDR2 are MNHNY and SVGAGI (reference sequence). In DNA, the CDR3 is TGTGCCAGCAGTTTTGGGGGCAAAAACATTCAGTACTTC. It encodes CASSFGGKNIQYF.

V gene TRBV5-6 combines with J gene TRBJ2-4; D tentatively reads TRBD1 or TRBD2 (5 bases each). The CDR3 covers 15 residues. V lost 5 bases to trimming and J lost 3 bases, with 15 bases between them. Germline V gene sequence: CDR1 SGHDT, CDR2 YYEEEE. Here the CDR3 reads CASSPSLGGKNIQYF. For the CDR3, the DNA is TGTGCCAGCAGTCCTTCCCTTGGGGGCAAAAACATTCAGTACTTC.

CDR3 nucleotides: TGTGCCGGCACCGAGGACGGAGCCTACGAGCAGTACTTC. This encodes CAGTEDGAYEQYF. The chain uses TRBV5-3 and TRBJ2-7; D is ambiguous. TRBV5-3 is labeled an ORF, and its function is uncertain. The CDR3 contains 13 residues. The V and J ends lost 10 bases and 2 bases respectively, with 16 bases between them.

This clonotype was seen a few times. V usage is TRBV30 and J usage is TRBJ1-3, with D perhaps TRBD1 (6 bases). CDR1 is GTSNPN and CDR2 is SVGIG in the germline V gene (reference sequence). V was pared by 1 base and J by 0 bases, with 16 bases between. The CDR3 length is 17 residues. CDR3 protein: CAWSEPDRFYSGNTIYF. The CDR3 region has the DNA TGTGCCTGGAGTGAGCCCGACAGGTTCTACTCTGGAAACACCATATATTTT.

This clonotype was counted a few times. The CDR3 loop reads CASSSTGHMNTEAFF. The CDR3 DNA reads as TGTGCCAGCAGCTCGACGGGACATATGAACACTGAAGCTTTCTTT. The chain carries TRBV13 and TRBJ1-1; D perhaps matches TRBD1 (6 bases). Between the trimmed V and J ends, which lost 4 bases and 0 bases, there was a span of 12 bases. This CDR3 has 15 residues. Germline values: CDR1 PRHDT, CDR2 FYEKMQ (reference sequence).

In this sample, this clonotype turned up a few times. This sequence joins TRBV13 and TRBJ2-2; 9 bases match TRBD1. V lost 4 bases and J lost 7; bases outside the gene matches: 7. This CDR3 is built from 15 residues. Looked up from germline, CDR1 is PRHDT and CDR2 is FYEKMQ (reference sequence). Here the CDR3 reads CASSSGTGLDGELFF. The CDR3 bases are TGTGCCAGCAGCTCCGGGACAGGGTTGGACGGGGAGCTGTTTTTT.

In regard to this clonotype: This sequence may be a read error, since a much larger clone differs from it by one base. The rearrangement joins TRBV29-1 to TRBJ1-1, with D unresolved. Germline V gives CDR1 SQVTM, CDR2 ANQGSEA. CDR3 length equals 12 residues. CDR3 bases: TGCAGCGTCCGAGTTATGAACACTGGAGCTTTCTTT. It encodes CSVRVMNTGAFF.

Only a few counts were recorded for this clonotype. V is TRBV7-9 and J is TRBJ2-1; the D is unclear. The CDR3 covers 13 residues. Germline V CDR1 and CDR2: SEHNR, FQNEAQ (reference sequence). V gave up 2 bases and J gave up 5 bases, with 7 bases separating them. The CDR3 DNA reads TGTGCCAGCAGCTTACCCCCGGACAATGAGCAGTTCTTC. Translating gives CASSLPPDNEQFF. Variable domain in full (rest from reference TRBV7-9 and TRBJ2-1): DTGVSQNPRHKITKRGQNVTFRCDPISEHNRLYWYRQTLGQGPEFLTYFQNEAQLEKSRLLSDRFSAERPKGSFSTLEIQRTEQGDSAMYLCASSLPPDNEQFFGPGTRLTVL.

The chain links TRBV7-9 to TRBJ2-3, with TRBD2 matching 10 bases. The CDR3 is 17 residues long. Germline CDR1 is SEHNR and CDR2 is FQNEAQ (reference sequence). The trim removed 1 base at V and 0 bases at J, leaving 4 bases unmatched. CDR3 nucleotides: TGTGCCAGCAGCTTAGTTAGCGGGGGGCCGAGCACAGATACGCAGTATTTT. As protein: CASSLVSGGPSTDTQYF.

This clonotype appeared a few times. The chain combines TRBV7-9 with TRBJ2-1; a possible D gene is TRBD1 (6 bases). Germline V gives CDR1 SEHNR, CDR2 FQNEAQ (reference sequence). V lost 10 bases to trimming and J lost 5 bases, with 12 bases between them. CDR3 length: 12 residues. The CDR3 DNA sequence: TGTGCCATTAAGACAGGACACAATGAGCAGTTCTTC. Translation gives CAIKTGHNEQFF.

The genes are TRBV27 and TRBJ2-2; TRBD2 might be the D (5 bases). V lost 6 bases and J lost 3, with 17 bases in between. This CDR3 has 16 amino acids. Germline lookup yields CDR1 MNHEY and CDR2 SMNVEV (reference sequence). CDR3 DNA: TGTGCCAGCAGCCCACCTCTAGCCGGGTACACCGGGGAGCTGTTTTTT. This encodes CASSPPLAGYTGELFF.

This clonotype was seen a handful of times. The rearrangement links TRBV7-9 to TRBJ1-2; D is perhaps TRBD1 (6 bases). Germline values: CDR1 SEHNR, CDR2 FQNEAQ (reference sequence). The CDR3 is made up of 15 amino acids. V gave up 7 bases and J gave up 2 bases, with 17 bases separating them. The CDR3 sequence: CASIQGGGENYGYTF. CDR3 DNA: TGTGCCAGCATCCAAGGGGGGGGGGAAAACTATGGCTACACCTTC.

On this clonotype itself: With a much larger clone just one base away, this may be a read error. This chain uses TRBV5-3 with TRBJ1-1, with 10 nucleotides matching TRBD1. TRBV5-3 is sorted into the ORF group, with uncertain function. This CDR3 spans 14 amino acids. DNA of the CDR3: TGTGCCAGCAGCTCCCGGGACAGGGGTACTGAAGCTCTCTTT. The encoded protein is CASSSRDRGTEALF.